This T cell receptor (beta chain) appears in the sequencing data of a study of PD-1 blockade in classical Hodgkin lymphoma. Deletions cut 3 bases from V and 3 bases from J, with 14 bases between. The germline V gene has CDR1 LNHDA and CDR2 SQIVND (reference sequence). The CDR3 extends over 15 amino acids. Libraries were prepared by immunoSEQ multiplex PCR; TCRdb keeps only in-frame clonotypes and omits some of them. The top ten clones hold more than 9% of a sample with approximately 58,000 clones, approximately 90% of them seen once. Each patient experienced a relapse that followed autologous stem cell transplantation, and brentuximab vedotin exposure varied.

This chain connects TRBV19 to TRBJ1-1, with D perhaps matching TRBD1 (5 bases). Sample: peripheral blood mononuclear cells (PBMCs), taken before the second cycle of nivolumab. This receptor was obtained from a human donor with classical Hodgkin lymphoma. CDR3 amino acids: CASSMVGPGYTEAFF. CDR3 in DNA: TGTGCCAGTAGTATGGTGGGACCGGGTTACACTGAAGCTTTCTTT.